The clone carrying this T cell receptor (beta chain) was counted ten times or more. The junction differs from germline at one of its ends, possibly a read error. The sample belongs to a study of molecular identifiers for immune sequencing clone quantification. CDR3 length: 15 residues. The germline gives CDR1 DFQATT, CDR2 SNEGSKA (reference sequence). Using its own MiXCR run on the PCR reads, TCRdb lists one record per CDR3 protein. In the table there are some 320,000 distinct CDR3 sequences, about a fifth of which are singletons. This chain uses TRBV20-1 with TRBJ1-1; the match to TRBD1 covers 10 bases. This TCR was recovered from a human donor in good health. Some libraries in this study had Jurkat cell RNA spiked in. The sample was naive CD8+ T cells from blood, with Jurkat cell RNA spiked in. Regarding subset: FACS-sorted CD8+CD4-CCR7+CD45RA+ naive T cells. The CDR3 region is CSAGDPGQGYTEAFF. The CDR3 nucleotides read TGCAGTGCTGGAGACCCGGGACAGGGGTACACTGAAGCTTTCTTT.